The 13 T cell receptor beta chains in this list originate from one sample, sequenced in a study of metastatic and nonmetastatic thyroid tumors. TCRdb reassembled clones from the PCR reads with MiXCR. The table lists approximately 30,000 clones, 15% to 20% of them singletons, with about 4.4% in the top ten. Each patient came to thyroid surgery without any prior treatment (of any kind). The sequencing sample was made of blood. These receptor sequences come from a female donor with papillary thyroid cancer or a benign thyroid nodule (not recorded which). Some clones in this sample may be carry-over from other donors' samples.

This clone appeared a few times. The V gene is TRBV18, the J gene TRBJ1-4, with 10 bases lining up with TRBD1. This CDR3 has 14 amino acids. Losses at the gene ends were 6 bases for V and 8 bases for J; bases not matched to a gene: 6. Germline V gene data show CDR1 as KGHSH and CDR2 as LQKENI. The CDR3: CASSRDRGNEKLFF. The DNA of the CDR3 is TGTGCCAGCTCCCGGGACAGGGGCAACGAAAAACTGTTTTTT.

Ten or more counts support this clone. J is TRBJ2-5 and V is TRBV28; D may be TRBD1 (6 bases). CDR3 size: 13 residues. Germline CDR1 reads MDHEN; CDR2 reads SYDVKM. Trimming removed 6 bases at V and 5 bases at J, with 13 bases between. Here the CDR3 reads CASRNGQIETQYF. The CDR3 bases are TGTGCCAGCAGAAACGGACAGATCGAGACCCAGTACTTC.

This clone was detected only a few times. V gene TRBV3-1 combines with J gene TRBJ2-5; D may be TRBD1 (6 bases). V gave up 6 bases and J gave up 5 bases, with 19 bases separating them. The CDR3 covers 15 residues. CDR1 LGHDT and CDR2 YNNKEL come from the germline V gene (reference sequence). CDR3 nucleotide sequence: TGTGCCAGCAGGCCCGGACAGTCCCCTGGGGAGACCCAGTACTTC. It encodes CASRPGQSPGETQYF.

This clone has just a few counts. The chain links TRBV6-5 to TRBJ2-7; TRBD1 matches at 9 bases. Germline V gene lookup returns CDR1 MNHEY and CDR2 SVGAGI. This CDR3 has 14 amino acids. Trimming cost V 2 bases and J 5 bases; bases outside gene matches: 4. The DNA for the CDR3 is TGTGCCAGCAGTTACCGGGACAGGGTCGACGAGCAGTACTTC. Translated: CASSYRDRVDEQYF.

This clone appeared many times. This chain joins TRBV28 and TRBJ1-4; 7 bases agree with TRBD1. J gave up 3 bases and V 5 bases, and 6 bases lay outside the gene matches. The CDR3 consists of 15 residues. Germline CDR1 and CDR2: MDHEN and SYDVKM. CDR3 nucleotide sequence: TGTGCCAGCAGTGCGTACAGGGGATCTAATGAAAAACTGTTTTTT. Amino acid sequence: CASSAYRGSNEKLFF.

This rearrangement joins TRBV12-5 to TRBJ1-1; D call uncertain. Trimming shortened V by 4 bases and J by 7 bases, and 13 bases separated the two germline ends. CDR3 size: 13 residues. The V gene's germline CDR1 is LGHNT and CDR2 FRNRAP. As DNA, the CDR3 is TGTGCTAGTGGTTCGACCACACAGAATGAAGCTTTCTTT. This encodes CASGSTTQNEAFF.

This clone occurred a few times. The rearrangement links TRBV7-7 to TRBJ2-2; D is unresolved. CDR3 size: 12 residues. Germline loops: CDR1 SSHAT, CDR2 FNYEAQ (reference sequence). CDR3 protein: CAIIPRAGELFF. The CDR3, as DNA: TGTGCTATCATCCCCCGGGCAGGGGAGCTGTTTTTT.

In this sample, this clone turned up many times. The chain couples TRBV27 to TRBJ2-1; either TRBD1 or TRBD2 may supply D (5 bases each). The length of the CDR3 is 16 residues. Trimming stripped 6 bases from V and 2 bases from J, with 17 bases between. Germline assignment: CDR1 MNHEY and CDR2 SMNVEV (reference sequence). The CDR3 here is CASSPPGRATYNEQFF. As DNA, the CDR3 is TGTGCCAGCAGCCCCCCGGGGCGGGCGACCTACAATGAGCAGTTCTTC.

This clone was recorded many times. This rearrangement joins TRBV18 to TRBJ1-5, with a tentative D call TRBD1 (5 bases). The length of the CDR3 is 14 residues. V was cut by 2 bases and J by 5 bases, with 10 bases left in between. Germline V gene sequence: CDR1 KGHSH, CDR2 LQKENI. DNA of the CDR3: TGTGCCAGCTCACCAGCAGACAGTTATCAGCCCCAGCATTTT. Amino acid sequence: CASSPADSYQPQHF.

At least ten counts were recorded for this clone. The same CDR3 is also encoded by other DNA sequences in this sample. The rearrangement links TRBV5-1 to TRBJ1-1, with D unclear. Per germline, CDR1 SGHRS and CDR2 YFSETQ. V gave up 0 bases and J gave up 2 bases, with 17 bases separating them. The CDR3 runs 17 residues. The CDR3 sequence: CASSLAGWAGDNTEAFF. In DNA, the CDR3 is TGCGCCAGCAGCTTGGCCGGGTGGGCAGGCGATAACACTGAAGCTTTCTTT.

This clone qualifies as medium-sized. The chain links TRBV19 to TRBJ2-2; D ambiguous. Germline CDR1 LNHDA, CDR2 SQIVND (reference sequence). The CDR3 has 15 amino acids. V dropped 1 base and J dropped 4 bases, with 10 bases sitting between them. The CDR3 coding sequence is TGTGCCAGTAGTATAGGTTCGGGCAGCACCGGGGAGCTGTTTTTT. It specifies CASSIGSGSTGELFF.

In its sample, this clone was seen a few times. The rearrangement links TRBV6-1 to TRBJ2-1, with 7 bases aligning to TRBD1. CDR1 and CDR2 from the germline V gene are MNHNS and SASEGT. The V and J ends lost 7 bases and 5 bases, in that order; junction bases with no gene match: 5. This CDR3 is built from 13 residues. The CDR3 sequence: CASMGQTDNEQFF. The DNA of the CDR3 is TGTGCCAGCATGGGACAGACCGACAATGAGCAGTTCTTC.

This clone was counted many times. V gene TRBV9 combines with J gene TRBJ2-3; tentative D call: TRBD2 (6 bases). Germline loops: CDR1 SGDLS, CDR2 YYNGEE. V lost 6 bases to trimming and J lost 0 bases, with 14 bases between them. This CDR3 has 15 residues. The CDR3 region is CASTSAGSSTDTQYF. In DNA form, the CDR3 reads TGTGCCAGCACCTCAGCCGGGAGTAGCACAGATACGCAGTATTTT.